Shown below are 19 T cell receptor beta chains from a single sample sequenced in a study of OX40 agonist ivuxolimab in advanced cancers. Sequenced by immunoSEQ multiplex PCR; TCRdb stores in-frame clones only, minus some. The sample yields 20,000 to 30,000 clones, 70% to 90% seen once. The source was CD4+ or CD8+ T cells sorted from blood, collected in a trial of the OX40 agonist ivuxolimab. All receptors come from an adult with an advanced solid tumor such as melanoma, head and neck, liver or kidney cancer.

The CDR3 here is CASSPNEKLFF. In nucleotides, the CDR3 is TGTGCCAGCTCACCAAATGAAAAACTGTTTTTT. J is TRBJ1-4 and V is TRBV18; unclear D gene. Germline lookup yields CDR1 KGHSH and CDR2 LQKENI. Trimming took off 2 bases at V and 5 bases at J, with 0 bases between the two ends. This CDR3 comprises 11 residues.

CDR3 nucleotide sequence: TGTGCCAGTAGTATAGGCCCGGGGCTAGCGGGAGGGGAGCAGTTCTTC. It specifies CASSIGPGLAGGEQFF. The chain uses TRBV19 and TRBJ2-1; 12 bases fit TRBD2. This CDR3 spans 16 amino acids. Trimming at V came to 1 base and at J to 10 bases, leaving 8 bases not matched to a gene. Per germline, CDR1 LNHDA and CDR2 SQIVND (reference sequence).

This clone has only one observation. The chain joins TRBV27 to TRBJ1-5; D is ambiguous. The CDR3 consists of 14 residues. Germline V CDR1 and CDR2: MNHEY, SMNVEV (reference sequence). V was trimmed by 8 bases and J by 6 bases, leaving 17 bases between them. CDR3 DNA: TGTGCCAGCGCAAGGTGGTCGAATACTCAGCCCCAGCATTTT. Protein product: CASARWSNTQPQHF.

The chain joins TRBV13 to TRBJ2-7; 7 positions match TRBD2. This CDR3 is built from 16 residues. CDR1 and CDR2 (germline): PRHDT, FYEKMQ (reference sequence). V was pared by 5 bases and J by 2 bases, with 12 bases of the junction left unmatched. The CDR3 coding sequence is TGTGCCAGCAGCGTTTCTAGCGGAGGATCGACCTACGAGCAGTACTTC. Protein sequence: CASSVSSGGSTYEQYF.

The chain carries TRBV28 and TRBJ2-7, with 10 bases aligning to TRBD1. J gave up 6 bases and V 8 bases, and 7 bases lay outside the gene matches. From germline, CDR1 is MDHEN and CDR2 SYDVKM. The CDR3 is 13 amino acids. Here the CDR3 DNA reads TGTGCCAGCGCCCCGGGACAGGGGAGCGAGCAGTACTTC. Its translation: CASAPGQGSEQYF. The variable domain in full, completed from reference TRBV28 and TRBJ2-7, reads DVKVTQSSRYLVKRTGEKVFLECVQDMDHENMFWYRQDPGLGLRLIYFSYDVKMKEKGDIPEGYSVSREKKERFSLILESASTNQTSMYLCASAPGQGSEQYFGPGTRLTVT.

V is TRBV2 and J is TRBJ2-7; TRBD1 is a possible D gene (6 bases). The V end was cut by 7 bases, the J end by 3 bases, with 13 bases between. CDR1 is SNHLY, CDR2 FYNNEI, per germline. The CDR3 totals 13 residues. The CDR3 loop is CASTQGQNYEQYF. CDR3 nucleotide sequence: TGTGCCAGCACCCAGGGGCAGAACTACGAGCAGTACTTC.

The chain recombines TRBV7-2 with TRBJ2-5; the D is unclear. Deletions cut 1 base from V and 1 base from J, with 10 bases between. The CDR3 length is 15 residues. Germline V gene lookup returns CDR1 SGHTA and CDR2 FQGNSA. CDR3: CASSLEAVTQETQYF. CDR3 sequence (DNA): TGTGCCAGCAGCTTAGAGGCAGTAACCCAAGAGACCCAGTACTTC.

The V gene is TRBV2, the J gene TRBJ2-7, with D uncertain. The CDR3 sequence is 13 residues long. The germline V gene encodes CDR1 SNHLY and CDR2 FYNNEI. Trimming removed 5 bases at V and 1 base at J, with 9 bases between. CDR3 amino acids: CASSTDRSYEQYF. The CDR3 DNA is TGTGCCAGCAGTACGGACCGATCCTACGAGCAGTACTTC.

The rearrangement links TRBV27 to TRBJ1-1; D call uncertain. CDR3 length: 13 residues. The V gene's germline CDR1 is MNHEY and CDR2 SMNVEV (reference sequence). Trimming stripped 8 bases from V and 4 bases from J, with 14 bases between. The CDR3 DNA reads TGTGCCAGCCTCCCCCTCCTGGGCACTGAAGCTTTCTTT. It specifies CASLPLLGTEAFF.

The J gene is TRBJ2-5, the V gene TRBV4-1; the match to TRBD1 covers 7 bases. CDR3 length: 15 amino acids. Losses at the gene ends were 1 base for V and 5 bases for J; bases not matched to a gene: 7. The germline V gene has CDR1 MGHRA and CDR2 YSYEKL. The CDR3 here is CASSQAQGPWETQYF. The DNA of the CDR3 is TGCGCCAGCAGCCAAGCACAGGGGCCCTGGGAGACCCAGTACTTC.

This chain uses TRBV27 with TRBJ2-1; 8 bases fit TRBD2. Germline V gene sequence: CDR1 MNHEY, CDR2 SMNVEV (reference sequence). Unmatched junction bases numbered 3, after V lost 3 bases and J lost 2 bases. The CDR3 runs to 15 residues. DNA of the CDR3: TGTGCCAGCAGTTTGGTTAGCGGGGCCTACAATGAGCAGTTCTTC. Protein: CASSLVSGAYNEQFF.

The CDR3 region is CASSETGELFF. DNA for the CDR3: TGTGCCAGCAGCGAAACCGGGGAGCTGTTTTTT. V usage is TRBV27 and J usage is TRBJ2-2; D remains unclear. The V gene's germline CDR1 is MNHEY and CDR2 SMNVEV (reference sequence). The CDR3 consists of 11 residues. V dropped 6 bases and J dropped 5 bases, with 4 bases sitting between them.

This rearrangement joins TRBV6-4 to TRBJ1-2, with 10 bases fitting TRBD1. There are 19 residues in the CDR3. V was clipped by 8 bases and J by 7 bases; unmatched bases: 25. Germline-derived CDR1 and CDR2 are MRHNA and SNTAGT. The CDR3 here is CASPKTPGTGASFELGYTF. Written as DNA, the CDR3 is TGTGCCAGCCCCAAAACCCCCGGGACAGGGGCCTCGTTCGAACTTGGCTACACCTTC.

This clone has just one count. For the CDR3, the DNA is TGTGCCAGCAGTGAATGGAAGACAGATTTAGATCCCTACGAGCAGTACTTC. Translated: CASSEWKTDLDPYEQYF. The chain recombines TRBV6-1 with TRBJ2-7, with D possibly matching TRBD1 (5 bases). CDR1 is MNHNS and CDR2 is SASEGT in the germline V gene. V was shortened by 2 bases and J by 2 bases, with 19 bases between the two germline ends. The length of the CDR3 is 17 residues.

The chain recombines TRBV19 with TRBJ1-2, with D hard to call. V lost 7 bases and J lost 10, with 13 bases in between. Germline CDR1 is LNHDA and CDR2 is SQIVND (reference sequence). CDR3 length equals 11 residues. The CDR3 DNA reads as TGTGCCAGTACCGACGGATTACTCTACACCTTC. It is translated as CASTDGLLYTF. Using reference TRBV19 and TRBJ1-2 for the parts outside the CDR3, the full variable domain is DGGITQSPKYLFRKEGQNVTLSCEQNLNHDAMYWYRQDPGQGLRLIYYSQIVNDFQKGDIAEGYSVSREKKESFPLTVTSAQKNPTAFYLCASTDGLLYTFGSGTRLTVV.

This chain joins TRBV27 and TRBJ2-7; D tentatively fits TRBD1 or TRBD2 (5 bases each). Germline V gene data show CDR1 as MNHEY and CDR2 as SMNVEV (reference sequence). V dropped 0 bases and J dropped 4 bases, with 7 bases sitting between them. The CDR3 runs to 13 residues. The CDR3 nucleotides read TGTGCCAGCAGTTTATCCGAGGGGTACGAGCAGTACTTC. Residues: CASSLSEGYEQYF.

The CDR3 nucleotides read TGTGCCAGCGGACAGGACCTGAACACTGAAGCTTTCTTT. Translation: CASGQDLNTEAFF. The genes are TRBV9 and TRBJ1-1; 7 positions match TRBD1. Germline CDR1 is SGDLS and CDR2 is YYNGEE. The CDR3 consists of 13 residues. V trimming: 7 bases; J trimming: 0 bases; junction bases outside the gene matches: 3.

The rearrangement joins TRBV30 to TRBJ2-7; D is unresolved. V shed 0 bases and J shed 2 bases, with 8 bases lying between them. The CDR3 is 13 amino acids. Germline loops: CDR1 GTSNPN, CDR2 SVGIG (reference sequence). The CDR3 here is CAWSVGSTYEQYF. The CDR3 DNA reads TGTGCCTGGAGTGTAGGTTCGACCTACGAGCAGTACTTC.

In DNA form, the CDR3 reads TGTGCCAGCAGCCCTGGGGGCCAGGGGGCATGGGAGCAGTACTTC. It yields the protein CASSPGGQGAWEQYF. The V gene is TRBV11-2, the J gene TRBJ2-7, with 8 bases aligning to TRBD1. This CDR3 comprises 15 residues. Germline lookup yields CDR1 SGHAT and CDR2 FQNNGV. J was trimmed by 7 bases and V by 5 bases; bases with no gene match: 13.